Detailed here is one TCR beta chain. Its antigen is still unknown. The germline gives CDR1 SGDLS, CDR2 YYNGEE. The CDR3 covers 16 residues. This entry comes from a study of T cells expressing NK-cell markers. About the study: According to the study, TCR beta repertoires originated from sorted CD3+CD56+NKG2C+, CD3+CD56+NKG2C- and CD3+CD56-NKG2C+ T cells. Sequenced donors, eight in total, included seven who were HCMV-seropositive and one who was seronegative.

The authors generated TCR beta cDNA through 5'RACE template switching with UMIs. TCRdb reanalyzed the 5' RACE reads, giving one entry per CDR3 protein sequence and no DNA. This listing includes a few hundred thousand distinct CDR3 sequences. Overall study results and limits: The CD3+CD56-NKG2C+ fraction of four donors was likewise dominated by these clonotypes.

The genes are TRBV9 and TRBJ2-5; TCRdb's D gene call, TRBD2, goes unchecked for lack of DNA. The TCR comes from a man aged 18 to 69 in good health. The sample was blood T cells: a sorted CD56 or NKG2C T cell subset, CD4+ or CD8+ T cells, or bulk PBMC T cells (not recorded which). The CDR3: CASSVTSGGAWETQYF.